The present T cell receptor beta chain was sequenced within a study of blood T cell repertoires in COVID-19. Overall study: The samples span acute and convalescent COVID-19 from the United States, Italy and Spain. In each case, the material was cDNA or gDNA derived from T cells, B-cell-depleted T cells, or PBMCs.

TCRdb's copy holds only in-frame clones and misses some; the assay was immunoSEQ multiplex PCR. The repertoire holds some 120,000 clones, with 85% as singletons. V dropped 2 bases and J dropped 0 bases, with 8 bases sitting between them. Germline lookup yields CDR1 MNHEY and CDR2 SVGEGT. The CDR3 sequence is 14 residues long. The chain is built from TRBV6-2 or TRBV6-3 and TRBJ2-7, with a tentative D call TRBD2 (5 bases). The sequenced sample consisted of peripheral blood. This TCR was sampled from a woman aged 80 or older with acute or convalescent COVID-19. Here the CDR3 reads CASSYMGSSYEQYF. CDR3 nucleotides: TGTGCCAGCAGTTACATGGGGAGCTCCTACGAGCAGTACTTC.